One and the same sample provided the 7 T cell receptor beta chains below, sequenced in a study of blood T cells in healthy people across ages. The use of a sample-barcoded 5' primer and a J-beta primer mix characterized a second PCR of about 7 to 12 cycles. TCRdb ran MiXCR on the 5' RACE reads and lists one entry per CDR3 protein. The profile shows roughly 1,100,000 distinct CDR3 sequences, approximately 25% of them singletons. The same sample was also used in a study of T cells of mothers and their children.

The sample taken for sequencing was blood. The receptors come from a girl aged 2 to 10 in good health.

This chain uses TRBV11-3 with TRBJ2-2, with 11 bases fitting TRBD2. The CDR3 consists of 17 residues. CDR1 is SGHNT and CDR2 is YENEEA in the germline V gene. The junction had 8 bases not matched to a gene; V was cut back by 1 base and J by 7 bases. This CDR3 reads CASSLVSPSGRNGELFF. The CDR3 nucleotides are TGTGCCAGCAGCTTAGTTTCTCCTAGCGGGAGGAACGGGGAGCTGTTTTTT.

This clonotype was seen a few times. V and J are TRBV12-3 or TRBV12-4 and TRBJ2-5; 13 positions match TRBD2. The length of the CDR3 is 19 residues. The trim removed 7 bases at V and 0 bases at J, leaving 14 bases unmatched. The CDR3 protein is CASIPRGTSGETYQETQYF. In nucleotides, the CDR3 is TGTGCCAGCATCCCTAGGGGGACTAGCGGGGAAACGTACCAAGAGACCCAGTACTTC.

This clonotype was seen a handful of times. The chain recombines TRBV6-2 or TRBV6-3 with TRBJ2-3; D unclear. CDR3 length equals 15 residues. CDR1 and CDR2 (germline): MNHEY, SVGEGT. The V gene lost 6 bases and the J gene lost 6 bases, with 19 bases spanning the gap. CDR3 protein: CASSSLRERTDTQYF. CDR3 bases: TGTGCCAGCAGCTCTCTTCGAGAGCGTACGGATACGCAGTATTTT.

V and J are TRBV4-1 and TRBJ2-5, with unresolved D. The end of the DNA fits TRBJ2-1 better, so the J call may be wrong. Germline V gene sequence: CDR1 MGHRA, CDR2 YSYEKL. The CDR3 contains 14 residues. The chain's CDR3 is CASSQGQATNEQFF. The DNA of the CDR3 is TGCGCCAGCAGCCAAGGTCAGGCTACCAATGAGCAGTTCTTC.

The sample holds a few counts of this clonotype. V and J are TRBV7-6 and TRBJ1-2; no firm D call. Per germline, CDR1 SGHVS and CDR2 FNYEAQ. This CDR3 comprises 14 residues. Trimming took 5 bases from V and 3 from J, leaving 13 bases between them. CDR3 residues: CASSPSGHYYGYTF. The CDR3 nucleotides read TGTGCCAGCAGCCCTTCTGGGCACTACTATGGCTACACCTTC.

In its sample, this clonotype was seen a few times. This chain links TRBV7-2 with TRBJ2-5; 8 bases fit TRBD2. CDR1 SGHTA and CDR2 FQGNSA come from the germline V gene. The CDR3 runs to 15 residues. V lost 1 base to trimming and J lost 5 bases; unmatched junction nucleotides: 6. The CDR3 loop is CASSLGLAGMETQYF. The CDR3 DNA reads TGTGCCAGCAGCTTAGGTTTAGCGGGAATGGAGACCCAGTACTTC.

J is TRBJ2-3 and V is TRBV4-1, with D perhaps being TRBD1 or TRBD2 (6 bases each). The V gene's germline CDR1 is MGHRA and CDR2 YSYEKL. This CDR3 spans 14 amino acids. V lost 0 bases and J 5 bases, leaving 9 bases between the germline ends. The CDR3 nucleotides are TGCGCCAGCAGCCAAGAAAGGGGGGTAGATACGCAGTATTTT. Translation: CASSQERGVDTQYF.